This T cell receptor beta chain was recorded in a study of cytomegalovirus exposure and HLA in healthy donors. The study, taken as a whole, reports: Previous analysis showed most TCR beta V segments were productive about 87% or about 30% of the time. Among the CMV-associated chains, three were confirmed in vitro as specific for CMV antigens.

When sampled, the donors appeared nominally healthy, though they likely had unrecorded immune exposures. In the case of this clone: Its antigen remains unknown.

V was cut by 5 bases and J by 4 bases, with 11 bases left in between. The CDR3 has 14 residues. Per the germline V gene, CDR1 is SEHNR and CDR2 is FQNEAQ (reference sequence). Researchers ran the PCR with 60 Vbeta and 13 Jbeta primers. Method: immunoSEQ multiplex PCR; TCRdb's copy keeps in-frame clones and lacks some. The sample holds approximately 150,000 clones, about four fifths seen once. This sequence was found in a man aged 25 to 45 in good health and CMV-seropositive. The sequenced sample consisted of PBMCs. The chain couples TRBV7-9 to TRBJ2-2; a possible D gene is TRBD1 (5 bases). The CDR3 loop is CASSPTVFTGELFF. For the CDR3, the DNA is TGTGCCAGCAGCCCGACAGTGTTCACCGGGGAGCTGTTTTTT.